The clone carrying this TCR beta chain was observed many times. This sample stems from a study of T cells after yellow fever vaccination. V shed 0 bases and J 3 bases; nucleotides not matched to a gene: 6. The CDR3 sequence is 16 residues long. Per the germline V gene, CDR1 is SGHRS and CDR2 is YFSETQ. TCRdb redid the calling of the 5' RACE reads with MiXCR, one entry per CDR3 protein. There are some 250,000 distinct CDR3 sequences in the sample; roughly 3.5% occur only once, and around 19% lies in the top ten. Sequenced here: PBMCs, sampled 15 days after the yellow fever booster vaccination. This sequence joins TRBV5-1 and TRBJ2-1; 7 bases are a match to TRBD2. The clonotype originates from a man between 18 and 29 years old who received the YFV17D yellow fever vaccine. CDR3 in amino acids: CASSLASGGNYNEQFF. CDR3 DNA sequence: TGCGCCAGCAGCTTGGCGTCGGGGGGTAACTACAATGAGCAGTTCTTC.